This T cell receptor beta chain was sequenced for a study of T cell changes during pregnancy in multiple sclerosis. After removal of 1 base from V and 1 base from J, the junction contained 2 bases not matched to a gene. This CDR3 spans 15 amino acids. CDR1 is SGHTA, CDR2 FQGNSA, per germline. Method: immunoSEQ multiplex PCR; TCRdb's copy keeps in-frame clones and lacks some. This sample has approximately 50,000 clones; roughly 90% occur once, and the top ten carry about 0.6%. This receptor was identified in a female donor with multiple sclerosis, enrolled in a pregnancy study. This chain joins TRBV7-2 and TRBJ1-1; TRBD1 matches at 8 bases. The sample consisted of CD4+ T cells from peripheral blood mononuclear cells, taken after pregnancy. The CDR3 region has the DNA TGTGCCAGCAGCTTAGGGGACAGGAGGAACACTGAAGCTTTCTTT. Translated: CASSLGDRRNTEAFF.